Presented here are 22 T cell receptor beta chains from one specimen sequenced in a study of cytomegalovirus exposure and HLA in healthy donors. The PCR made use of 60 Vbeta and 13 Jbeta primers. Clones were sequenced by immunoSEQ multiplex PCR, and TCRdb holds only the in-frame ones, with some missing. There are about 120,000 clones in the sample; less than 65% occur only once, and 10% lies in the top ten. The specimen sequenced was PBMCs. The receptor set was obtained from a man aged 35 to 55 in good health and CMV-seropositive.

V is TRBV6-5 and J is TRBJ2-7, with D tentatively TRBD2 (6 bases). Trimming took off 6 bases at V and 4 bases at J, with 13 bases between the two ends. This CDR3 is built from 13 residues. In germline, CDR1 is MNHEY, CDR2 SVGAGI. The CDR3 nucleotides are TGTGCCAGCAGGCGGGATCTCTTATACGAGCAGTACTTC. This sequence encodes CASRRDLLYEQYF.

This CDR3 reads CASSNTGATNEKLFF. CDR3 sequence (DNA): TGTGCCAGTAGTAACACAGGGGCAACTAATGAAAAACTGTTTTTT. This chain joins TRBV19 and TRBJ1-4, with 7 nucleotides matching TRBD1. The CDR3 is made up of 15 amino acids. V lost 4 bases to trimming and J lost 0 bases; unmatched junction nucleotides: 2. Germline CDR1 LNHDA, CDR2 SQIVND (reference sequence).

The genes are TRBV5-1 and TRBJ1-2; no definite D call. Trimming took off 4 bases at V and 1 base at J, with 8 bases between the two ends. The CDR3 extends over 13 amino acids. CDR1 SGHRS and CDR2 YFSETQ come from the germline V gene. CDR3 sequence reads: CASSREVNYGYTF. The CDR3 DNA reads TGCGCCAGCAGCAGGGAGGTTAACTATGGCTACACCTTC.

The chain is built from TRBV7-9 and TRBJ2-5; 8 nucleotides line up with TRBD2. Germline lookup yields CDR1 SEHNR and CDR2 FQNEAQ (reference sequence). This CDR3 comprises 15 residues. Trimming cost V 4 bases and J 14 bases; bases outside gene matches: 18. The DNA of the CDR3 is TGTGCCAGCAGCTCCCAGGTCGGGGGGGCCTTTACCCTCTACTTC. Protein product: CASSSQVGGAFTLYF. The full variable domain, in which reference TRBV7-9 and TRBJ2-5 provide the parts outside the CDR3, is DTGVSQNPRHKITKRGQNVTFRCDPISEHNRLYWYRQTLGQGPEFLTYFQNEAQLEKSRLLSDRFSAERPKGSFSTLEIQRTEQGDSAMYLCASSSQVGGAFTLYFGPGTRLLVL.

The chain links TRBV27 to TRBJ2-1; D perhaps matches TRBD2 (6 bases). Between the trimmed V and J ends, which lost 5 bases and 0 bases, there was a span of 17 bases. Germline CDR1 is MNHEY and CDR2 is SMNVEV (reference sequence). This CDR3 is built from 17 residues. CDR3 sequence: CASSPNPGGYSYNEQFF. The CDR3 region has the DNA TGTGCCAGCAGTCCCAACCCCGGGGGTTACTCCTACAATGAGCAGTTCTTC.

The V call is TRBV6-5, the J call TRBJ2-3; 10 nucleotides agree with TRBD2. Germline V lookup: CDR1 MNHEY, CDR2 SVGAGI. The CDR3 sequence is 15 residues long. Germline trimming cut 8 bases from V and 2 bases from J; bases unmatched to any gene: 7. CDR3 residues: CASRQLAGVTDTQYF. CDR3 DNA: TGTGCCAGCCGACAGCTAGCGGGGGTCACAGATACGCAGTATTTT.

The rearrangement joins TRBV5-3 to TRBJ2-7, with TRBD2 matching 11 bases. TRBV5-3 is given ORF status, its function remaining uncertain. With V trimmed by 4 bases and J by 0 bases, 6 bases remained unmatched. This CDR3 spans 16 amino acids. The CDR3 is CARSQGTSGASYEQYF. The CDR3, as DNA: TGTGCCAGAAGCCAAGGGACTAGCGGCGCCTCCTACGAGCAGTACTTC.

This clone has more than one count but fewer than ten. The rearrangement joins TRBV5-1 to TRBJ2-7; maybe TRBD2 (6 bases). The germline V and J ends were trimmed by 3 bases and 4 bases, with 11 bases remaining between them. The CDR3 runs 13 residues. Looked up from germline, CDR1 is SGHRS and CDR2 is YFSETQ. CDR3 loop: CASSSTSGYEQYF. CDR3 DNA sequence: TGCGCCAGCAGCTCGACTAGTGGGTACGAGCAGTACTTC.

J is TRBJ2-1 and V is TRBV11-2; D gene unclear. CDR3 size: 15 residues. Germline V gene data show CDR1 as SGHAT and CDR2 as FQNNGV. The V end lost 5 bases, the J end lost 6 bases, and 17 bases lay between the germline ends. CDR3 loop: CASSLGFSAANEQFF. CDR3 nucleotide sequence: TGTGCCAGCAGCCTCGGCTTTTCCGCGGCCAATGAGCAGTTCTTC. Full variable domain (missing parts from reference TRBV11-2 and TRBJ2-1): EAGVAQSPRYKIIEKRQSVAFWCNPISGHATLYWYQQILGQGPKLLIQFQNNGVVDDSQLPKDRFSAERLKGVDSTLKIQPAKLEDSAVYLCASSLGFSAANEQFFGPGTRLTVL.

The V gene is TRBV4-1, the J gene TRBJ2-3, with D tentatively TRBD2 (5 bases). Germline V gene data show CDR1 as MGHRA and CDR2 as YSYEKL. The CDR3 extends over 17 amino acids. The V end was cut by 4 bases, the J end by 0 bases, with 17 bases between. The CDR3 nucleotides are TGCGCCAGCAGCCTGGCGGGCGGGCCAATTAGCACAGATACGCAGTATTTT. Its protein product is CASSLAGGPISTDTQYF.

DNA for the CDR3: TGTGCCAGTAGTAGAGACTGGGGGGGCTACGAGCAGTACTTC. Translating gives CASSRDWGGYEQYF. V is TRBV19 and J is TRBJ2-7; 7 bases map to TRBD2. V shed 4 bases, J shed 3 bases, and the junction held 6 bases outside the gene matches. Germline values: CDR1 LNHDA, CDR2 SQIVND (reference sequence). The CDR3 is 14 residues long.

V usage is TRBV7-3 and J usage is TRBJ2-7; 7 bases align to TRBD2. CDR3 length: 14 amino acids. From germline, CDR1 is SGHTA and CDR2 FQGTGA. Trimming at V came to 2 bases and at J to 6 bases, leaving 7 bases not matched to a gene. The CDR3 sequence is CASSLDGRRVEQYF. The CDR3 DNA reads as TGTGCCAGCAGCTTAGACGGGAGGAGGGTCGAGCAGTACTTC.

The chain joins TRBV7-8 to TRBJ2-5; the D gene is possibly TRBD1 (5 bases). V gave up 5 bases and J gave up 1 base, with 11 bases separating them. This CDR3 spans 14 amino acids. The germline V gene encodes CDR1 SGHVS and CDR2 FQNEAQ. The chain's CDR3 is CASSDRRLQETQYF. The CDR3 DNA follows: TGTGCCAGCAGCGACAGACGGCTCCAAGAGACCCAGTACTTC.

This clone was counted a few times. This chain connects TRBV4-2 to TRBJ2-5; 10 nucleotides align to TRBD2. Germline trimming cut 2 bases from V and 5 bases from J; bases unmatched to any gene: 14. The CDR3 has 18 residues. Looked up from germline, CDR1 is LGHNA and CDR2 is YNFKEQ. CDR3 nucleotide sequence: TGTGCCAGCAGCCAACAAAGGGTAGCGGGGGGCCCATATGAGACCCAGTACTTC. This encodes CASSQQRVAGGPYETQYF.

J is TRBJ2-7 and V is TRBV7-8; D not resolved. Germline CDR1 is SGHVS and CDR2 is FQNEAQ. There are 15 residues in the CDR3. V lost 1 base and J 3 bases, leaving 13 bases between the germline ends. CDR3 in amino acids: CASSLEPIPFYEQYF. DNA for the CDR3: TGTGCCAGCAGCTTAGAGCCAATACCCTTCTACGAGCAGTACTTC.

The chain carries TRBV6-6 and TRBJ2-2; D perhaps matches TRBD1 (6 bases). Trimming cost V 6 bases and J 0 bases, with 11 bases left between them. CDR1 is MNHNY and CDR2 is SVGAGI in the germline V gene (reference sequence). The CDR3 totals 15 residues. The CDR3 protein is CASRVQGTNTGELFF. The CDR3 nucleotides are TGTGCCAGCAGGGTACAGGGAACGAACACCGGGGAGCTGTTTTTT.

The chain couples TRBV5-1 to TRBJ1-1, with 10 bases matching TRBD1. V lost 4 bases, J lost 0 bases, and 3 bases stayed unmatched. The V gene's germline CDR1 is SGHRS and CDR2 YFSETQ. This CDR3 has 15 residues. CDR3 protein: CASSKGQGMNTEAFF. Written as DNA, the CDR3 is TGCGCCAGCAGCAAGGGACAGGGGATGAACACTGAAGCTTTCTTT.

V usage is TRBV21-1 and J usage is TRBJ2-1; the table calls TRBD2, which could not be checked here. TRBV21-1 is shown as a pseudogene. The CDR3 covers 17 residues. The CDR3 coding sequence is TGTGCCAGCAGCAAAGTCGGACTAGCGGGAGGCGAGGATGAGCAGTTCTTC. It codes for CASSKVGLAGGEDEQFF.

The rearrangement uses TRBV5-1 and TRBJ1-3; unclear D gene. Germline-derived CDR1 and CDR2 are SGHRS and YFSETQ. The CDR3 is made up of 14 amino acids. Trimming took 8 bases from V and 1 from J, leaving 13 bases between them. The CDR3 DNA follows: TGCGCCAGTCGGAGGGAGATTTCTGGAAACACCATATATTTT. Translated: CASRREISGNTIYF.

This clone occurred a few times. The V and J genes are TRBV9 and TRBJ2-2, with 9 bases fitting TRBD2. The length of the CDR3 is 18 residues. V lost 4 bases, J lost 3 bases, and 13 bases stayed unmatched. From germline, CDR1 is SGDLS and CDR2 YYNGEE. CDR3 in DNA: TGTGCCAGCAGCCACCGCCTGGCGGGAGGGCCGGACACCGGGGAGCTGTTTTTT. Encoded protein: CASSHRLAGGPDTGELFF.

This clone has a handful of counts. The CDR3 sequence: CASSSGTGFTAFF. The DNA of the CDR3 is TGTGCCAGCAGCTCCGGCACAGGGTTCACGGCTTTCTTT. The rearrangement joins TRBV7-9 to TRBJ1-1; possible D gene TRBD1, 6 bases. With 4 bases removed from V and 11 bases from J, the gap between germline ends came to 17 bases. This CDR3 region has 13 residues. Germline-derived CDR1 and CDR2 are SEHNR and FQNEAQ (reference sequence).

The chain employs TRBV19 and TRBJ1-1; tentatively, D is TRBD1 (6 bases). CDR1 LNHDA and CDR2 SQIVND come from the germline V gene (reference sequence). The CDR3 length is 16 residues. V lost 5 bases, J lost 6 bases, and 22 bases lay in between. Here the CDR3 reads CASSFVGSGANAEAFF. The CDR3 region has the DNA TGTGCCAGTAGTTTTGTGGGGTCAGGGGCGAATGCTGAAGCTTTCTTT. The variable domain in full, with the rest retrieved from reference TRBV19 and TRBJ1-1, is DGGITQSPKYLFRKEGQNVTLSCEQNLNHDAMYWYRQDPGQGLRLIYYSQIVNDFQKGDIAEGYSVSREKKESFPLTVTSAQKNPTAFYLCASSFVGSGANAEAFFGQGTRLTVV.